A single sample is the source of the 17 T cell receptor beta chains below, sequenced in a study of CD8+CD57+ T cells in acquired aplastic anemia (dated by TCRdb to the late 2010s). For sequencing, an Illumina HiSeq 2000 was employed. TCR beta VDJ combination and CDR3 sequence profiling used genomic DNA as the template. TCRdb handled the public reads itself, with Q25 trimming in fastp and clone calling in MiXCR, and kept productive beta chains. Each CDR3 protein gets just one entry, which takes the most common genes and DNA from the rows behind it. The sample table records 350,000 to 450,000 distinct CDR3 sequences; just under 70% of these occur just once. 4% of the sample belongs to the ten largest clones. Input material: sorted CD4+, CD8+, or CD8+CD57+ T cells (not recorded which) from PBMCs. All receptors derive from a human donor in good health, serving as a control.

With respect to this clonotype: The junction and the germline gene differ at one end; a read error may be behind it. The chain couples TRBV7-8 to TRBJ1-4, with D perhaps TRBD1 (5 bases). CDR1 is SGHVS and CDR2 is FQNEAQ in the germline V gene. This CDR3 is 15 amino acids long. The chain's CDR3 is CASARNRLSNEKLFF. CDR3 bases: TGTGCCAGCGCACGAAACAGGCTATCTAATGAAAAGCTGTTTTTT.

This clonotype was recorded only once. Its ends do not fully match the called genes, so a read error is possible. The chain employs TRBV7-9 and TRBJ2-7; D is ambiguous. This CDR3 has 14 residues. Germline V gene sequence: CDR1 SEHNR, CDR2 FQNEAQ (reference sequence). The CDR3, as DNA: TGTGCCAGCAGCCCTGGATTGGGTTGGTACCACCAGAACTTC. This encodes CASSPGLGWYHQNF.

Many counts were recorded for this clonotype. This sequence joins TRBV3-1 and TRBJ1-2, with a weak D call TRBD1 (5 bases). The CDR3 loop spans 13 amino acids. The ends were cut back, 2 bases at V and 6 bases at J, with 10 bases in the middle. Germline V gene data show CDR1 as LGHDT and CDR2 as YNNKEL (reference sequence). Here the CDR3 DNA reads TGTGCCAGCAGCCAACGGAGGGGCAATGGCTACACCTTC. Its protein product is CASSQRRGNGYTF.

This rearrangement joins TRBV9 to TRBJ1-1; perhaps TRBD1 as D (5 bases). The germline V and J ends were trimmed by 4 bases and 11 bases, with 21 bases remaining between them. The CDR3 runs to 14 residues. Germline assignment: CDR1 SGDLS and CDR2 YYNGEE. As DNA, the CDR3 is TGTGCCAGCAGCTTAGCGGACATTAGCTGTGGGGCTTTCTTT. It encodes CASSLADISCGAFF.

V usage is TRBV7-3 and J usage is TRBJ1-3; weak D call: TRBD1 (6 bases). The CDR3 has 16 residues. V was cut by 4 bases and J by 13 bases, with 26 bases left in between. Looked up from germline, CDR1 is SGHTA and CDR2 is FQGTGA. CDR3 sequence: CASSSLRGASDNEIYF. CDR3 sequence (DNA): TGTGCCAGCAGCTCCCTCCGGGGGGCATCTGACAATGAGATATATTTT.

The rearrangement uses TRBV19 and TRBJ1-5; 8 bases are shared with TRBD1. CDR1 LNHDA and CDR2 SQIVND come from the germline V gene (reference sequence). Trimming cost V 11 bases and J 12 bases; bases outside gene matches: 12. The CDR3 consists of 12 residues. The CDR3 region is CAVRDRLWFQHF. The CDR3 nucleotides read TGTGCCGTCCGGGACAGGTTGTGGTTCCAGCATTTT.

This clonotype showed up many times. J is TRBJ1-2 and V is TRBV27; the D gene is possibly TRBD1 (6 bases). Germline lookup yields CDR1 MNHEY and CDR2 SMNVEV (reference sequence). This CDR3 is 13 amino acids long. The V end was cut by 5 bases, the J end by 4 bases, with 11 bases between. The CDR3 sequence is CASSLQGSYGYTF. Written as DNA, the CDR3 is TGTGCCAGCAGTCTACAGGGCAGCTATGGCTACACCTTC.

This clonotype was observed a single time. The CDR3 sequence: CSARDGLTYEQYF. The CDR3 DNA reads as TGCAGTGCTAGAGATGGACTCACCTACGAGCAGTACTTC. The V call is TRBV20-1, the J call TRBJ2-7; possible D gene TRBD2, 5 bases. Trimming took 0 bases from V and 2 from J, leaving 8 bases between them. The CDR3 sequence is 13 residues long. Germline CDR1 DFQATT, CDR2 SNEGSKA (reference sequence).

As for this clonotype: Since the CDR3 does not end with the conserved phenylalanine or tryptophan, this likely comes from a read error. No DNA is shown, since the ends of the CDR3 on it are uncertain; the CDR3 is the one TCRdb lists. The chain uses TRBV19 and TRBJ2-5; the table's D call, TRBD1, has no DNA check behind it. Germline V gene lookup returns CDR1 LNHDA and CDR2 SQIVND (reference sequence). The CDR3 has 16 residues if both end residues are counted. Here the CDR3 reads CASKPDGPVNQPQHFV.

The chain links TRBV10-2 to TRBJ2-7, with D tentatively TRBD1 or TRBD2 (5 bases each). Trimming stripped 3 bases from V and 5 bases from J, with 17 bases between. Per germline, CDR1 WSHSY and CDR2 SAAADI. There are 15 residues in the CDR3. CDR3 DNA sequence: TGCGCCAGCAGTGACTCAGGGACGCCGAGAGACGAGCAGTACTTC. Residues: CASSDSGTPRDEQYF.

This clonotype was recorded at least ten times. V usage is TRBV6-5 and J usage is TRBJ2-3, with 10 bases that match TRBD1. The V segment lost 6 bases and the J segment 4 bases; nucleotides outside the gene matches: 7. Germline V CDR1 and CDR2: MNHEY, SVGAGI. This CDR3 is 15 amino acids long. The CDR3 DNA reads TGTGCCAGCAGCCCGGGACAGGGGATCTCAGATACGCAGTATTTT. The encoded protein is CASSPGQGISDTQYF.

Details on this clonotype: The junction differs from germline at one of its ends, possibly a read error. This CDR3 reads CASSFQLDTITPIHF. DNA for the CDR3: TGTGCCAGCAGCTTCCAGCTAGACACGATTACACCCATCCACTTT. The chain combines TRBV7-3 with TRBJ1-6, with D hard to call. The germline gives CDR1 SGHTA, CDR2 FQGTGA. There are 15 residues in the CDR3.

Worth noting for this clonotype: Relative to the germline gene, one junction end is altered; a read error may explain this. The rearrangement uses TRBV7-3 and TRBJ2-7; D may be TRBD1 (6 bases). Germline CDR1 is SGHTA and CDR2 is FQGTGA. This CDR3 spans 14 amino acids. CDR3 loop: CASSITGFSYEKYF. As DNA, the CDR3 is TGTGCCAGCAGCATCACAGGGTTCTCCTACGAGAAGTACTTC.

On this clonotype itself: Since the CDR3 does not end with the conserved phenylalanine or tryptophan, this likely comes from a read error. It is unclear where the CDR3 begins or ends on the DNA, so no DNA is shown, and the CDR3 is as TCRdb lists it. This rearrangement joins TRBV24-1 to TRBJ1-2. Germline values: CDR1 KGHDR, CDR2 SFDVKD. Termini included, the CDR3 measures 16 amino acids. The CDR3 protein is CATSTTPSLDEQGYTP.

The rearrangement uses TRBV5-4 and TRBJ2-7, with D possibly matching TRBD2 (6 bases). The germline V and J ends were trimmed by 3 bases and 4 bases, with 14 bases remaining between them. The germline V gene encodes CDR1 SGHNT and CDR2 YYREEE (reference sequence). This CDR3 has 14 amino acids. In DNA form, the CDR3 reads TGTGCCAGCAGCTCGACTAGTGGGGTTTACGAGCAGTACTTC. This encodes CASSSTSGVYEQYF.

The count of this clonotype is one. The gene calls are TRBV7-2 and TRBJ2-7; D may be TRBD2 (6 bases). Germline V gene data show CDR1 as SGHTA and CDR2 as FQGNSA. This CDR3 has 13 residues. The CDR3 sequence is CASSEEWGRRDSV. The CDR3 DNA sequence: TGTGCCAGCAGTGAGGAGTGGGGGAGGAGGGATTCTGTA.

Note on this clonotype: The CDR3 end shows no conserved phenylalanine or tryptophan, and so a read error is likely. Because the CDR3's place on the DNA is in doubt, the DNA is left out and the CDR3 is given as listed by TCRdb. The chain joins TRBV7-2 to TRBJ1-6. The germline V gene encodes CDR1 SGHTA and CDR2 FQGNSA. Both ends counted, the CDR3 spans 13 residues. The CDR3 here is CASSLGVAENIQA.